The source of this T cell receptor (beta chain) is a study of T cell changes during pregnancy in multiple sclerosis. Assay used: immunoSEQ multiplex PCR; TCRdb lists only in-frame clones, some missing. The repertoire includes about 47,000 clones, around 93% of them detected once, and roughly 2.2% sits in the top ten. This clone came up a few times. The CDR3 loop spans 15 amino acids. The V gene's germline CDR1 is LNHDA and CDR2 SQIVND (reference sequence). V lost 3 bases to trimming and J lost 0 bases, with 9 bases between them. Sequenced material: peripheral blood, taken in the third trimester of pregnancy. The clonotype comes from a female donor with multiple sclerosis, enrolled in a pregnancy study. The chain uses TRBV19 and TRBJ1-3; possible D gene TRBD1, 5 bases. CDR3 sequence: CASSITGLSGNTIYF. Written as DNA, the CDR3 is TGTGCCAGTAGTATCACAGGCCTCTCTGGAAACACCATATATTTT.